The entry below gives a single TCR beta chain sequence along with its context. The antigen remains unidentified. This CDR3 has 13 amino acids. Germline loops: CDR1 MNHNS, CDR2 SASEGT. The V end lost 3 bases, the J end lost 7 bases, and 9 bases lay between the germline ends. This record belongs to a study of response to subunit inactivated influenza vaccine. TCRdb passed the RT-PCR reads through MiXCR, listing each CDR3 protein once. The repertoire has hundreds of thousands of distinct CDR3 sequences, 15% to 18% of them found once; the top ten carry 11%. Study findings and constraints: Authors proposed each seasonal influenza vaccination draws in few new T cells.

The receptor was derived from a man aged 50 to 60 who received an inactivated influenza vaccine. Sequencing used PBMCs from blood, obtained 11 to 12 days after vaccination. The J gene is TRBJ2-2, the V gene TRBV6-1; D gene unclear. The CDR3 loop reads CASSERSLGELFF. The CDR3 DNA is TGTGCCAGCAGTGAGCGGAGTCTCGGGGAGCTGTTTTTT.